This is a list of T cell receptor beta chains from one sample in a study of cytomegalovirus exposure and HLA in healthy donors. The protocol was immunoSEQ multiplex PCR, while the TCRdb copy is restricted to in-frame clones and leaves out a portion. There are under 200,000 clones in the sample; more than 70% occur only once, and around 4.6% lies in the top ten. The sequenced material came from PBMCs. The receptors derive from a male donor in good health and CMV-seronegative. Both conserved end residues are part of each CDR3. The D gene is left open where the match is weak.

d_call j_call v_call cdr3_nt cdr3_aa
TRBD1 TRBJ2-2 TRBV7-6 TGTGCCAGCAGCCCCGGGACAGGGGGCGGGACGAACACCGGGGAGCTGTTTTTT CASSPGTGGGTNTGELFF
TRBD2 TRBJ2-5 TRBV27 TGTGCCAGCAGTTTTTGGGCGGGAGGGCCGAGGGAAGTTAGTCAAGAGACCCAGTACTTC CASSFWAGGPREVSQETQYF
. TRBJ2-5 TRBV18 TGTGCCAGCTCAAGGGGGAATAGTGCGGAGACCCAGTACTTC CASSRGNSAETQYF
. TRBJ2-3 TRBV5-4 TGTGCCAGCAGCCAGGGAACTAGCCACACAGATACGCAGTATTTT CASSQGTSHTDTQYF
. TRBJ2-7 TRBV9 TGTGCCAGCAGCGTAGCTAGTTCTACTAGTTACGGCGAGCAGTACTTC CASSVASSTSYGEQYF
TRBD1 TRBJ1-1 TRBV2 TGTGCCAGCAGAGAAAACGCCGGGACAGGGATTACTGAAGCTTTCTTT CASRENAGTGITEAFF
. TRBJ2-7 TRBV6-1 TGTGCCAGCAGTGGGCAGGGGAACCCCTACGAGCAGTACTTC CASSGQGNPYEQYF
TRBD1 TRBJ1-6 TRBV5-1 TGCGCCAGCAGCCCACAGGGGTATGGTAATTCACCCCTCCACTTT CASSPQGYGNSPLHF
. TRBJ2-4 TRBV5-1 TGCGCCAGCAGCTATGGACTCGCTCCTGACCTAAACATTCAGTACTTC CASSYGLAPDLNIQYF
. TRBJ1-2 TRBV9 TGTGCCAGCAGCGTAGGTAACAGCAACTATGGCTACACCTTC CASSVGNSNYGYTF
TRBD1 TRBJ1-5 TRBV18 TGTGCCAGCTCACCCCGACAGGGGGTCAGCAATCAGCCCCAGCATTTT CASSPRQGVSNQPQHF
. TRBJ2-7 TRBV5-1 TGCGCCAGCAGCTGGACGGGATACGAGCAGTACTTC CASSWTGYEQYF
. TRBJ1-1 TRBV2 TGTGCCAGCAGTGAAGGAGGGATCGACACTGAAGCTTTCTTT CASSEGGIDTEAFF
TRBD1 TRBJ1-4 TRBV5-1 TGCGCCAGCAGCCCCTTGACAGGGCTTAATGAAAAACTGTTTTTT CASSPLTGLNEKLFF
. TRBJ1-6 TRBV7-9 TGTGCCAGCAGCTTAGTTGAGGGCTCGGGATATTCACCCCTCCACTTT CASSLVEGSGYSPLHF
TRBD1 TRBJ1-5 TRBV27 TGTGCCAGCAGCCGACAGGGGAGGGGGACCAATCAGCCCCAGCATTTT CASSRQGRGTNQPQHF